The rows below give T cell receptor beta chains drawn from one sample of a study of CXCR3-negative and CXCR3-positive naive CD8 T cells. TCRdb reprocessed the 5' RACE reads and stores each CDR3 protein as one record, lacking DNA. This sample's table has 60,000 or so distinct CDR3 sequences. Sequences were obtained from memory CD8+ T cells from blood. The origin of the receptors is a human donor in good health. Some clones in this sample may be carry-over from other donors' samples. CDR3s include the opening cysteine and the closing phenylalanine or tryptophan.

j_gene: TRBJ2-1
v_gene: TRBV24-1
len: 15
CDR3aa: CATSGPSLDVDEQFF

j_gene: TRBJ2-1
v_gene: TRBV11-2
len: 17
CDR3aa: CASSLDMPGNGIHEQFF

j_gene: TRBJ2-5
v_gene: TRBV6-5
len: 14
CDR3aa: CASSYSGGAETQYF

j_gene: TRBJ2-7
v_gene: TRBV29-1
len: 13
CDR3aa: CSVRTVNSYEQYF

j_gene: TRBJ2-7
v_gene: TRBV29-1
len: 13
CDR3aa: CSVWWDGDYEQYF

j_gene: TRBJ1-1
v_gene: TRBV25-1
len: 15
CDR3aa: CASSAKQGITTEAFF

j_gene: TRBJ2-1
v_gene: TRBV27
len: 15
CDR3aa: CASSRERGGFYEQFF

j_gene: TRBJ2-2
v_gene: TRBV29-1
len: 14
CDR3aa: CSATGRFSAGELFF

j_gene: TRBJ2-3
v_gene: TRBV20-1
len: 19
CDR3aa: CSARVPHYGEKGPTDTQYF

j_gene: TRBJ2-3
v_gene: TRBV29-1
len: 13
CDR3aa: CSVELRLQATQYF

j_gene: TRBJ2-3
v_gene: TRBV2
len: 17
CDR3aa: CASSVGRGYGSTDTQYF

j_gene: TRBJ2-3
v_gene: TRBV7-9
len: 14
CDR3aa: CASPGGGAPETQYF

j_gene: TRBJ1-1
v_gene: TRBV7-2
len: 14
CDR3aa: CASSHPTGNTEAFF